The 18 T cell receptor beta chains below were found in one sample sequenced in a study of shared clonotypes between healthy human individuals (dated by TCRdb to 2018 to 2020). CD8 naive samples consisted of CD45RO-negative cells that were positively selected for CCR7, yielding a CD45RA+CCR7+ population without TemRA cells. Library method: the immunoSEQ multiplex PCR assay. TCRdb re-hosts the immuneACCESS table, in-frame sequences only. Its copies lack some clones; in the studies checked, an unresolved V gene accounts for under half of them, and the cause for the rest is not known. The sample data list fewer than 1 million clones, and approximately 96% of these were observed just once. Of the sample, around 0.25% falls within the top ten clones. Specimen: naive CD8+ T cells sorted from blood. What this sample's cell subset or site label stands for: CD45RA+CCR7+. The receptors originated from a man aged 30-40 years in good health.

This chain uses TRBV7-2 with TRBJ2-1; the D gene could be TRBD1 or TRBD2 (5 bases each). The V gene's germline CDR1 is SGHTA and CDR2 FQGNSA. Trimming removed 7 bases from V and 2 bases from J, with 15 bases in between. The CDR3 totals 15 residues. CDR3 sequence (DNA): TGTGCCAGCAACCCGAGGGGTAGCCCCTACAATGAGCAGTTCTTC. Its translation is CASNPRGSPYNEQFF.

The V call is TRBV6-5, the J call TRBJ2-1, with 11 bases aligning to TRBD1. The CDR3 covers 12 residues. Germline trimming cut 5 bases from V and 15 bases from J; bases unmatched to any gene: 6. The germline gives CDR1 MNHEY, CDR2 SVGAGI. CDR3 sequence reads: CASSQPGQGGFF. CDR3 DNA sequence: TGTGCCAGCAGTCAACCGGGACAGGGGGGGTTCTTC.

The chain employs TRBV7-9 and TRBJ2-7, with D possibly TRBD2 on 5 matching bases. CDR1 is SEHNR and CDR2 is FQNEAQ in the germline V gene (reference sequence). The CDR3 has 12 residues. V was shortened by 5 bases and J by 7 bases, with 12 bases between the two germline ends. This CDR3 is CASSATSGEQYF. CDR3 nucleotide sequence: TGTGCCAGCAGCGCTACCTCGGGGGAGCAGTACTTC.

This CDR3 is CASSTSGSTDTQYF. The CDR3 DNA is TGTGCCAGCAGCACTAGCGGGAGCACAGATACGCAGTATTTT. The J gene is TRBJ2-3, the V gene TRBV6-4; 9 bases agree with TRBD2. V lost 6 bases to trimming and J lost 0 bases; unmatched junction nucleotides: 1. Germline V gene data show CDR1 as MRHNA and CDR2 as SNTAGT. The CDR3 is made up of 14 amino acids.

This sequence joins TRBV27 and TRBJ2-7; 9 nucleotides line up with TRBD2. The CDR3 is 15 residues long. Germline V CDR1 and CDR2: MNHEY, SMNVEV (reference sequence). V shed 0 bases and J 10 bases; nucleotides not matched to a gene: 10. CDR3 region: CASSLSAGGPTDQYF. The CDR3 nucleotides are TGTGCCAGCAGTTTATCGGCGGGAGGGCCTACCGACCAGTACTTC.

The chain couples TRBV28 to TRBJ1-4; a weak D match, TRBD1 (5 bases). Germline CDR1 is MDHEN and CDR2 is SYDVKM. The CDR3 consists of 15 residues. With 6 bases removed from V and 8 bases from J, the gap between germline ends came to 19 bases. CDR3 region: CASSSSQGVDEKLFF. The CDR3 bases are TGTGCCAGCAGCAGTTCCCAGGGAGTAGACGAAAAACTGTTTTTT.

V usage is TRBV13 and J usage is TRBJ2-1, with TRBD2 identical over 9 bases. CDR1 is PRHDT, CDR2 FYEKMQ, per germline (reference sequence). The J segment lost 3 bases and the V segment lost 10 bases, leaving 7 bases of the junction unmatched. The CDR3 runs 14 residues. CDR3 region: CATRAGGGYNEQFF. The CDR3 DNA reads as TGTGCCACCCGAGCGGGAGGAGGCTACAATGAGCAGTTCTTC.

V is TRBV7-9 and J is TRBJ2-5, with 7 bases that match TRBD2. V dropped 5 bases and J dropped 1; count of bases not matched to a gene: 4. CDR1 is SEHNR, CDR2 FQNEAQ, per germline (reference sequence). The CDR3 spans 14 residues. CDR3 sequence (DNA): TGTGCCAGCAGCCAACGGGAGGCCCAAGAGACCCAGTACTTC. Residues: CASSQREAQETQYF.

The DNA for the CDR3 is TGCGCCACCATCTATAAGGACAGGCGGGAGACCCAGTACTTC. Protein product: CATIYKDRRETQYF. The V call is TRBV23-1, the J call TRBJ2-5; 7 nucleotides line up with TRBD1. TRBV23-1 is placed among ORFs of uncertain function. The CDR3 sequence is 14 residues long. V trimming: 10 bases; J trimming: 5 bases; junction bases outside the gene matches: 13.

J is TRBJ2-7 and V is TRBV5-6; 9 positions agree with TRBD2. The CDR3 loop spans 17 amino acids. Germline values: CDR1 SGHDT, CDR2 YYEEEE. The ends lost 0 bases at V and 0 bases at J; junction bases unmatched: 7. The CDR3 DNA sequence: TGTGCCAGCAGCTTGGCTAGCGGGACCTTTCCCTCCTACGAGCAGTACTTC. It is translated as CASSLASGTFPSYEQYF.

To note about this clone: Different DNA sequences within this sample yield the same CDR3. The rearrangement uses TRBV2 and TRBJ2-5; TRBD1 agrees at 10 bases. The CDR3 consists of 13 residues. CDR1 SNHLY and CDR2 FYNNEI come from the germline V gene. Trimming at V came to 6 bases and at J to 3 bases, leaving 1 base not matched to a gene. CDR3 in amino acids: CASSGQGEETQYF. The CDR3 nucleotides read TGTGCCAGCAGCGGACAGGGGGAAGAGACCCAGTACTTC.

The rearrangement uses TRBV7-8 and TRBJ2-7; D possibly uses TRBD1 or TRBD2 (5 bases each). This CDR3 has 15 residues. CDR1 SGHVS and CDR2 FQNEAQ come from the germline V gene. V shed 1 base and J shed 7 bases, with 17 bases lying between them. The CDR3, as DNA: TGTGCCAGCAGCTTAGGAGGGGTTAGGGTGGATGAGCAGTACTTC. Residues: CASSLGGVRVDEQYF. The whole variable domain, filled in from reference TRBV7-8 and TRBJ2-7, reads GAGVSQSPRYKVAKRGQDVALRCDPISGHVSLFWYQQALGQGPEFLTYFQNEAQLDKSGLPSDRFFAERPEGSVSTLKIQRTQQEDSAVYLCASSLGGVRVDEQYFGPGTRLTVT.

V gene TRBV5-6 combines with J gene TRBJ2-2; D uncertain. Trimming left V 3 bases short and J 7 bases short, with 13 bases between. The CDR3 runs to 14 residues. Germline V gene data show CDR1 as SGHDT and CDR2 as YYEEEE. The DNA of the CDR3 is TGTGCCAGCAGCTCAATCGCCTGGAGCGGGGAGCTGTTTTTT. It codes for CASSSIAWSGELFF. The full variable domain, with the rest looked up from reference TRBV5-6 and TRBJ2-2, is DAGVTQSPTHLIKTRGQQVTLRCSPKSGHDTVSWYQQALGQGPQFIFQYYEEEERQRGNFPDRFSGHQFPNYSSELNVNALLLGDSALYLCASSSIAWSGELFFGEGSRLTVL.

The chain uses TRBV4-2 and TRBJ1-2; 7 bases line up with TRBD1. This CDR3 contains 16 residues. CDR1 and CDR2 from the germline V gene are LGHNA and YNFKEQ. V lost 4 bases to trimming and J lost 5 bases; unmatched junction nucleotides: 13. The CDR3 DNA sequence: TGTGCCAGCAGCCCCTCCCAGGGGGTTGGGGGGTATGGCTACACCTTC. This translates into CASSPSQGVGGYGYTF.

A remark on this clone: Other DNA sequences in this specimen translate into the identical CDR3. V and J are TRBV15 and TRBJ2-3; D call uncertain. Trimming stripped 0 bases from V and 1 base from J, with 5 bases between. The CDR3 contains 14 residues. CDR1 LNHNV and CDR2 YYDKDF come from the germline V gene (reference sequence). Here the CDR3 DNA reads TGTGCCACCAGCAGAGATCCGGGCACAGATACGCAGTATTTT. It yields the protein CATSRDPGTDTQYF.

The rearrangement links TRBV5-5 to TRBJ2-5, with 7 bases identical to TRBD2. The CDR3 has 15 residues. The J segment lost 3 bases and the V segment lost 7 bases, leaving 12 bases of the junction unmatched. The germline CDR1 and CDR2 sequences are SGHKS and YYEKEE (reference sequence). CDR3 loop: CASEKVERGEETQYF. In DNA form, the CDR3 reads TGTGCCAGCGAGAAAGTTGAGCGGGGAGAAGAGACCCAGTACTTC.

The CDR3 nucleotides are TGTGCCAGCAGCCGCCGAGACCCCTCCGGGAGAATGCAGTACTTC. Translating gives CASSRRDPSGRMQYF. The chain carries TRBV11-2 and TRBJ2-7; perhaps TRBD2 as D (6 bases). In germline, CDR1 is SGHAT, CDR2 FQNNGV. This CDR3 is built from 15 residues. With 5 bases removed from V and 9 bases from J, the gap between germline ends came to 23 bases.

The J gene is TRBJ2-1, the V gene TRBV7-8, with 9 bases fitting TRBD2. This CDR3 has 16 residues. The J segment lost 8 bases and the V segment lost 4 bases, leaving 12 bases of the junction unmatched. Per the germline V gene, CDR1 is SGHVS and CDR2 is FQNEAQ. The CDR3 nucleotides read TGTGCCAGCAGCTCAGGGGTGGGGACTAGCAGGTATGAGCAGTTCTTC. This sequence encodes CASSSGVGTSRYEQFF. The variable domain in full, completed from reference TRBV7-8 and TRBJ2-1, reads GAGVSQSPRYKVAKRGQDVALRCDPISGHVSLFWYQQALGQGPEFLTYFQNEAQLDKSGLPSDRFFAERPEGSVSTLKIQRTQQEDSAVYLCASSSGVGTSRYEQFFGPGTRLTVL.